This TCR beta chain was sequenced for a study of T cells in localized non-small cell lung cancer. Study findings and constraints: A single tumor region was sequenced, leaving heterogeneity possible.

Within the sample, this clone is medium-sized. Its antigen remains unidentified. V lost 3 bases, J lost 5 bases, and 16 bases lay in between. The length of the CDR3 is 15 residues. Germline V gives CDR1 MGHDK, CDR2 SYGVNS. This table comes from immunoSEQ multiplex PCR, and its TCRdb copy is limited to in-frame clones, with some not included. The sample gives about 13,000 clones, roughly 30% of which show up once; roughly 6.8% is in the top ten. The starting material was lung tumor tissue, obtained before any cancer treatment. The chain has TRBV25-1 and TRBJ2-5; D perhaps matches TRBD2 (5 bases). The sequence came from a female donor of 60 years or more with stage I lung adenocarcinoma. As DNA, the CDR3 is TGTGCCAGCAGTGATGCTTATCGGAGGCGGGAGACCCAGTACTTC. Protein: CASSDAYRRRETQYF.